The 21 T cell receptor beta chains presented below share a single source sample, sequenced in a study of T cell repertoires in cytomegalovirus infection (dated by TCRdb to the late 2010s). Sequenced on an Illumina HiSeq 1500. The public reads were run again by TCRdb, first through fastp at Q25 and then through MiXCR, and only productive beta chains were kept. Entries are consolidated by CDR3 protein sequence, retaining the most common genes and DNA. The sample contains about 530,000 distinct CDR3 sequences, approximately 25% of them found a single time. About 13% of the sample is taken by the ten largest. Sequenced sample: PBMCs. The receptor source for this set is a human donor in good health (CMV status not recorded). Some clones in this sample may be carry-over from other donors' samples.

The chain is built from TRBV24-1 and TRBJ2-7; 7 positions agree with TRBD1. This CDR3 comprises 16 residues. Trimming at V came to 4 bases and at J to 2 bases, leaving 10 bases not matched to a gene. Germline values: CDR1 KGHDR, CDR2 SFDVKD. CDR3 coding DNA: TGTGCCACCAGTGACTCGCCGGGACAGACAACCTACGAGCAGTACGTC. This encodes CATSDSPGQTTYEQYV.

The chain employs TRBV11-2 and TRBJ2-7, with D hard to call. The CDR3 sequence is 13 residues long. Trimming stripped 1 base from V and 5 bases from J, with 9 bases between. In germline, CDR1 is SGHAT, CDR2 FQNNGV. CDR3 sequence: CASSLVGVNEQYV. The CDR3 DNA is TGTGCCAGCAGCTTAGTGGGTGTAAACGAGCAGTACGTC.

This clonotype was counted many times. The J gene is TRBJ2-7, the V gene TRBV6-2 or TRBV6-3, with TRBD1 matching over 10 bases. V lost 5 bases to trimming and J lost 2 bases; unmatched junction nucleotides: 9. The CDR3 covers 16 residues. The germline V gene encodes CDR1 MNHEY and CDR2 SVGEGT. The CDR3 sequence is CASSTPDRGITYEQYV. As DNA, the CDR3 is TGTGCCAGCAGTACTCCGGACAGGGGGATTACCTACGAGCAGTACGTC.

This clonotype was observed once. This chain connects TRBV7-6 to TRBJ2-3; 10 nucleotides align to TRBD2. J was trimmed by 5 bases and V by 5 bases; bases with no gene match: 10. The CDR3 covers 16 residues. CDR1 and CDR2 from the germline V gene are SGHVS and FNYEAQ. The DNA for the CDR3 is TGTGCCAGCAGCCCGACGCTAGCGGGAGTTGGAGATACGCAGTATTTT. This encodes CASSPTLAGVGDTQYF.

V gene TRBV29-1 combines with J gene TRBJ2-7; D is perhaps TRBD2 (5 bases). CDR3 length: 12 amino acids. V was clipped by 4 bases and J by 5 bases, with 12 bases between them. Germline V gene sequence: CDR1 SQVTM, CDR2 ANQGSEA. The CDR3 loop reads CSVGGGINEQYF. As DNA, the CDR3 is TGCAGCGTTGGAGGAGGCATCAACGAGCAGTACTTC.

This clonotype was counted ten times or more. The chain links TRBV6-2 or TRBV6-3 to TRBJ1-5; D is ambiguous. The CDR3 has 12 residues. V lost 4 bases to trimming and J lost 4 bases, with 5 bases between them. CDR1 is MNHEY and CDR2 is SVGEGT in the germline V gene. For the CDR3, the DNA is TGTGCCAGCAGTTTAATGAATCAGCCCCAGCATTTT. This sequence encodes CASSLMNQPQHF.

The chain is built from TRBV28 and TRBJ1-1; 8 positions agree with TRBD1. J was trimmed by 4 bases and V by 4 bases; bases with no gene match: 11. Germline CDR1 MDHEN, CDR2 SYDVKM. The CDR3 totals 16 residues. DNA for the CDR3: TGTGCCAGCAGTTGGACAGGGACACTGAGTAGCACTGAAGCTTTCTTT. Translated, it gives CASSWTGTLSSTEAFF.

This clonotype was counted between two and nine times. This chain connects TRBV19 to TRBJ1-1; no reliable D call. Germline V CDR1 and CDR2: LNHDA, SQIVND (reference sequence). The V end lost 10 bases, the J end lost 4 bases, and 13 bases lay between the germline ends. This CDR3 has 12 amino acids. The CDR3: CATTGSGTEAFF. In DNA form, the CDR3 reads TGTGCCACCACGGGGAGCGGCACTGAAGCTTTCTTT. Filled out from reference TRBV19 and TRBJ1-1, the complete variable domain reads DGGITQSPKYLFRKEGQNVTLSCEQNLNHDAMYWYRQDPGQGLRLIYYSQIVNDFQKGDIAEGYSVSREKKESFPLTVTSAQKNPTAFYLCATTGSGTEAFFGQGTRLTVV.

The CDR3 DNA is TGTGCCCACTCACCCCTAGCGGGAGGTGGAGATACGCAGTATTTT. Protein product: CAHSPLAGGGDTQYF. V usage is TRBV10-3 and J usage is TRBJ2-3; the match to TRBD2 covers 11 bases. From germline, CDR1 is ENHRY and CDR2 SYGVKD. After removal of 11 bases from V and 5 bases from J, the junction contained 12 bases not matched to a gene. The CDR3 contains 15 residues.

This clonotype has ten or more counts. The rearrangement uses TRBV7-2 and TRBJ1-2; TRBD1 might be the D (5 bases). Germline-derived CDR1 and CDR2 are SGHTA and FQGNSA. Trimming left V 5 bases short and J 6 bases short, with 13 bases between. This CDR3 has 13 amino acids. CDR3 in DNA: TGTGCCAGCAGCCGGCCGGGGGGGAATGGCTACACCTTC. Protein sequence: CASSRPGGNGYTF.

The chain recombines TRBV20-1 with TRBJ2-5, with 9 bases lining up with TRBD2. V shed 0 bases, J shed 12 bases, and the junction held 8 bases outside the gene matches. Germline V gives CDR1 DFQATT, CDR2 SNEGSKA (reference sequence). This CDR3 has 13 amino acids. The CDR3 region is CSARDMAGGDKYF. The CDR3 DNA is TGCAGTGCTAGAGATATGGCGGGAGGGGATAAGTACTTC.

This clonotype was detected once. The V and J genes are TRBV5-1 and TRBJ2-2; TRBD1 matches 11 bases. V lost 4 bases, J lost 4 bases, and 3 bases stayed unmatched. This CDR3 comprises 15 residues. Germline values: CDR1 SGHRS, CDR2 YFSETQ. This CDR3 reads CASSQGQGATGELFF. CDR3 DNA sequence: TGCGCCAGCAGCCAAGGACAGGGGGCCACCGGGGAGCTGTTTTTT.

This clonotype was observed a handful of times. V is TRBV24-1 and J is TRBJ1-1, with D possibly TRBD1 on 5 matching bases. The CDR3 totals 15 residues. The V gene's germline CDR1 is KGHDR and CDR2 SFDVKD. The V end was cut by 4 bases, the J end by 7 bases, with 18 bases between. The CDR3 sequence: CATSDSGLGTSEAFF. The CDR3 coding sequence is TGTGCCACCAGTGACAGCGGGCTAGGGACGAGTGAAGCTTTCTTT.

This clonotype was observed a handful of times. The V gene is TRBV7-2, the J gene TRBJ2-3; tentatively, D is TRBD1 (5 bases). Germline loops: CDR1 SGHTA, CDR2 FQGNSA. Deletions cut 5 bases from V and 3 bases from J, with 12 bases between. The length of the CDR3 is 14 residues. In DNA, the CDR3 is TGTGCCAGCAGCGGGGCCCTGAGGACAGATACGCAGTATTTT. It codes for CASSGALRTDTQYF. The variable domain in full, with the rest retrieved from reference TRBV7-2 and TRBJ2-3, is GAGVSQSPSNKVTEKGKDVELRCDPISGHTALYWYRQSLGQGLEFLIYFQGNSAPDKSGLPSDRFSAERTGGSVSTLTIQRTQQEDSAVYLCASSGALRTDTQYFGPGTRLTVL.

This clonotype has only a few counts. The V call is TRBV7-9, the J call TRBJ2-3; perhaps TRBD2 as D (6 bases). The germline CDR1 and CDR2 sequences are SEHNR and FQNEAQ (reference sequence). The CDR3 has 18 residues. The ends were cut back, 3 bases at V and 1 base at J, with 20 bases in the middle. The CDR3 DNA is TGTGCCAGCAGCTTCGGCGCGGGAATTCGCAGCGGCACAGATACGCAGTATTTT. Protein: CASSFGAGIRSGTDTQYF.

V gene TRBV4-3 combines with J gene TRBJ2-5; no clear D. Looked up from germline, CDR1 is LGHNA and CDR2 is YSLEER. The CDR3 consists of 15 residues. Between the trimmed V and J ends, which lost 0 bases and 5 bases, there was a span of 13 bases. The CDR3 reads CASSQEGVPTETQYF. DNA for the CDR3: TGCGCCAGCAGCCAAGAAGGTGTGCCGACGGAGACCCAGTACTTC.

This chain connects TRBV19 to TRBJ2-1; the match to TRBD2 covers 10 bases. Germline lookup yields CDR1 LNHDA and CDR2 SQIVND (reference sequence). The CDR3 runs to 16 residues. The junction had 12 bases not matched to a gene; V was cut back by 9 bases and J by 4 bases. The CDR3 spells CASLAGVAAGYNEQFF. CDR3 coding DNA: TGTGCCAGCCTAGCGGGAGTTGCGGCGGGATACAATGAGCAGTTCTTC. Together with reference TRBV19 and TRBJ2-1, the CDR3 gives the full variable domain: DGGITQSPKYLFRKEGQNVTLSCEQNLNHDAMYWYRQDPGQGLRLIYYSQIVNDFQKGDIAEGYSVSREKKESFPLTVTSAQKNPTAFYLCASLAGVAAGYNEQFFGPGTRLTVL.

The V call is TRBV20-1, the J call TRBJ2-3; 9 nucleotides match TRBD2. The J segment lost 3 bases and the V segment lost 5 bases, leaving 6 bases of the junction unmatched. The germline V gene has CDR1 DFQATT and CDR2 SNEGSKA (reference sequence). The CDR3 spans 14 residues. The CDR3 sequence: CSAWGGRGTDTQYF. The CDR3 nucleotides read TGCAGTGCTTGGGGCGGGAGGGGAACAGATACGCAGTATTTT.

Only a few counts were recorded for this clonotype. The V call is TRBV19, the J call TRBJ1-5; possibly TRBD1 for D (6 bases). Deletions cut 5 bases from V and 3 bases from J, with 17 bases between. The CDR3 length is 16 residues. Germline CDR1 and CDR2: LNHDA and SQIVND (reference sequence). In DNA, the CDR3 is TGTGCCAGTAGTCTCCCCGGGGGGGCCCTCAATCAGCCCCAGCATTTT. This gives the protein CASSLPGGALNQPQHF.

This clonotype appeared many times. This chain joins TRBV7-2 and TRBJ1-1; no reliable D call. V lost 2 bases, J lost 1 base, and 11 bases lay in between. CDR3 size: 15 residues. Germline lookup yields CDR1 SGHTA and CDR2 FQGNSA. The CDR3 bases are TGTGCCAGCAGCTTATGGTTAGATAAGAACACTGAAGCTTTCTTT. Protein product: CASSLWLDKNTEAFF. The full variable domain, its missing parts supplied by reference TRBV7-2 and TRBJ1-1, is GAGVSQSPSNKVTEKGKDVELRCDPISGHTALYWYRQSLGQGLEFLIYFQGNSAPDKSGLPSDRFSAERTGGSVSTLTIQRTQQEDSAVYLCASSLWLDKNTEAFFGQGTRLTVV.

The chain is built from TRBV6-2 or TRBV6-3 and TRBJ2-3, with 14 bases lining up with TRBD2. The germline CDR1 and CDR2 sequences are MNHEY and SVGEGT. V lost 6 bases and J lost 9; bases outside the gene matches: 11. The CDR3 is 16 residues long. The CDR3 loop is CASSSGLAGVWGTQYF. In nucleotides, the CDR3 is TGTGCCAGCAGCTCGGGACTAGCGGGAGTATGGGGGACGCAGTATTTT.